This note documents a single T cell receptor beta chain sequence. Its matching antigen is unknown. TCRdb keeps only in-frame clones here, not all; method: immunoSEQ multiplex PCR. The repertoire has over 50,000 clones, approximately 83% of them found once; the top ten carry roughly 2.3%. The data originate from a study of lymphopenia after photon versus proton radiotherapy. Points from the study as a whole: Under photons, naive T cells and diversity fell while effector/memory populations rose. A bigger post-nadir fall in TCR diversity correlated inversely with survival time in deceased patients.

Germline lookup yields CDR1 SGDLS and CDR2 YYNGEE. This CDR3 has 15 amino acids. The ends lost 3 bases at V and 3 bases at J; junction bases unmatched: 5. The V and J genes are TRBV9 and TRBJ2-5, with 10 nucleotides matching TRBD2. This TCR was sampled from a man aged 35 to 55 with gastric cancer. Source: peripheral blood, taken from a patient treated with photon-based radiotherapy. CDR3: CASSGLAGVEETQYF. The DNA for the CDR3 is TGTGCCAGCAGCGGGCTAGCGGGGGTGGAAGAGACCCAGTACTTC.